The 14 T cell receptor beta chains below come from one sample, sequenced in a study of beta chain features in type 1 diabetes. Every isolated RNA sample was fully reverse transcribed, so sequencing captured expressed TCRB transcripts. Sequenced by immunoSEQ multiplex PCR; TCRdb stores in-frame clones only, minus some. The sample has about 44,000 clones, just over 50% seen once. The sample comprised Tregs from blood. These receptors were taken from a woman aged 18-35 years in good health.

The CDR3 DNA is TGTGCCATCAGCCTACAGGGGGGGGAAAAACTGTTTTTT. Translated: CAISLQGGEKLFF. This chain joins TRBV10-3 and TRBJ1-4, with 8 bases aligning to TRBD1. With 6 bases clipped from V and 8 bases from J, the junction kept 5 bases outside the gene matches. The germline CDR1 and CDR2 sequences are ENHRY and SYGVKD. The length of the CDR3 is 13 residues.

This clone was picked up a small number of times. The V call is TRBV14, the J call TRBJ2-7; TRBD1 is a possible D gene (5 bases). This CDR3 spans 13 amino acids. Germline V gene data show CDR1 as SGHDN and CDR2 as FVKESK. The germline V and J ends were trimmed by 3 bases and 5 bases, with 11 bases remaining between them. The CDR3 reads CASSHSGFHEQYF. The CDR3, as DNA: TGTGCCAGCAGCCATTCAGGGTTCCACGAGCAGTACTTC.

This clone was detected only a few times. The CDR3 DNA follows: TGTGCCAGCTCCCCTCTCCGGGACAGGGGAGGGGCAGATACGCAGTATTTT. Protein: CASSPLRDRGGADTQYF. The genes are TRBV18 and TRBJ2-3; TRBD1 matches at 10 bases. V was pared by 6 bases and J by 4 bases, with 13 bases of the junction left unmatched. Germline loops: CDR1 KGHSH, CDR2 LQKENI. This CDR3 is built from 17 residues.

This chain links TRBV5-1 with TRBJ2-2, with 8 bases that match TRBD2. The CDR3 is 14 residues long. The V gene's germline CDR1 is SGHRS and CDR2 YFSETQ. J gave up 3 bases and V 4 bases, and 2 bases lay outside the gene matches. CDR3 in DNA: TGCGCCAGCAGCCCGGGGGGGGACACCGGGGAGCTGTTTTTT. The encoded protein is CASSPGGDTGELFF.

The gene calls are TRBV5-1 and TRBJ2-1; TRBD2 agrees at 7 bases. Germline V lookup: CDR1 SGHRS, CDR2 YFSETQ. There are 14 residues in the CDR3. V lost 1 base to trimming and J lost 9 bases; unmatched junction nucleotides: 7. CDR3 sequence: CASSLWGGSREQFF. CDR3 sequence (DNA): TGCGCCAGCAGCTTGTGGGGCGGGAGCCGTGAGCAGTTCTTC. Full variable domain (missing parts from reference TRBV5-1 and TRBJ2-1): KAGVTQTPRYLIKTRGQQVTLSCSPISGHRSVSWYQQTPGQGLQFLFEYFSETQRNKGNFPGRFSGRQFSNSRSEMNVSTLELGDSALYLCASSLWGGSREQFFGPGTRLTVL.

V usage is TRBV21-1 and J usage is TRBJ2-7; TRBD1, the D gene given by the table, was not confirmed from the DNA. TRBV21-1 is a known pseudogene. The CDR3 runs 13 residues. Written as DNA, the CDR3 is TGTGCCACCCGTAGTTACAGTCCCTACGAGCAGTACTTC. Its protein is CATRSYSPYEQYF.

The J gene is TRBJ2-7, the V gene TRBV6-6, with D possibly TRBD2 on 6 matching bases. This CDR3 region has 15 residues. The germline gives CDR1 MNHNY, CDR2 SVGAGI (reference sequence). V was trimmed by 4 bases and J by 3 bases, leaving 16 bases between them. The CDR3, as DNA: TGTGCCAGCAGTTCCCTGACTAGAGCGGGCTACGAGCAGTACTTC. The encoded protein is CASSSLTRAGYEQYF.

This clone has only one observation. The chain joins TRBV11-2 to TRBJ1-5; the D is unclear. From germline, CDR1 is SGHAT and CDR2 FQNNGV. V dropped 5 bases and J dropped 2 bases, with 13 bases sitting between them. The CDR3 is 15 amino acids. CDR3 amino acids: CASSRTGLGNQPQHF. DNA of the CDR3: TGTGCCAGCAGCCGGACGGGGTTGGGCAATCAGCCCCAGCATTTT.

This chain uses TRBV7-2 with TRBJ2-7, with TRBD2 matching 13 bases. The V segment lost 5 bases and the J segment 1 base; nucleotides outside the gene matches: 5. Germline CDR1 SGHTA, CDR2 FQGNSA. The CDR3 totals 16 residues. The DNA for the CDR3 is TGTGCCAGCAGCGTTCAACTAGCGGGAGGGTCCTACGAGCAGTACTTC. Protein: CASSVQLAGGSYEQYF.

This chain connects TRBV4-3 to TRBJ2-1, with D perhaps matching TRBD2 (6 bases). V gave up 1 base and J gave up 0 bases, with 16 bases separating them. Germline CDR1 LGHNA, CDR2 YSLEER. The CDR3 totals 18 residues. The CDR3 sequence is CASSQVRGGGSSYNEQFF. The CDR3 DNA is TGCGCCAGCAGCCAAGTTAGGGGAGGAGGCAGCTCCTACAATGAGCAGTTCTTC.

The chain carries TRBV19 and TRBJ1-1; D ambiguous. Per germline, CDR1 LNHDA and CDR2 SQIVND (reference sequence). The V gene lost 4 bases and the J gene lost 5 bases, with 5 bases spanning the gap. CDR3 size: 11 residues. The CDR3 coding sequence is TGTGCCAGTAGTAGAGGTACTGAAGCTTTCTTT. Residues: CASSRGTEAFF. The full variable domain, in which reference TRBV19 and TRBJ1-1 provide the parts outside the CDR3, is DGGITQSPKYLFRKEGQNVTLSCEQNLNHDAMYWYRQDPGQGLRLIYYSQIVNDFQKGDIAEGYSVSREKKESFPLTVTSAQKNPTAFYLCASSRGTEAFFGQGTRLTVV.

This clone was found a few times. The CDR3 spells CASSPRPDTQYF. CDR3 DNA sequence: TGTGCCAGCAGTCCTCGTCCAGATACGCAGTATTTT. The chain joins TRBV27 to TRBJ2-3; D gene unclear. This CDR3 region has 12 residues. CDR1 and CDR2 (germline): MNHEY, SMNVEV (reference sequence). V lost 5 bases and J 4 bases, leaving 7 bases between the germline ends.

The genes are TRBV7-2 and TRBJ2-7; 9 bases agree with TRBD2. The length of the CDR3 is 16 residues. Per germline, CDR1 SGHTA and CDR2 FQGNSA. With 6 bases clipped from V and 2 bases from J, the junction kept 11 bases outside the gene matches. The DNA for the CDR3 is TGTGCCAGCAGTCCGGGCAGCGGGAGGCCCCCCTACGAGCAGTACTTC. Encoded protein: CASSPGSGRPPYEQYF.

The gene calls are TRBV2 and TRBJ2-5, with 8 bases that match TRBD1. V was clipped by 8 bases and J by 5 bases; unmatched bases: 13. This CDR3 comprises 15 residues. The germline V gene has CDR1 SNHLY and CDR2 FYNNEI. CDR3 bases: TGTGCCAGCTCCGGACAGGGAATAGCGCGGGAGACCCAGTACTTC. It is translated as CASSGQGIARETQYF. Complete variable domain (other parts from reference TRBV2 and TRBJ2-5): EPEVTQTPSHQVTQMGQEVILRCVPISNHLYFYWYRQILGQKVEFLVSFYNNEISEKSEIFDDQFSVERPDGSNFTLKIRSTKLEDSAMYFCASSGQGIARETQYFGPGTRLLVL.